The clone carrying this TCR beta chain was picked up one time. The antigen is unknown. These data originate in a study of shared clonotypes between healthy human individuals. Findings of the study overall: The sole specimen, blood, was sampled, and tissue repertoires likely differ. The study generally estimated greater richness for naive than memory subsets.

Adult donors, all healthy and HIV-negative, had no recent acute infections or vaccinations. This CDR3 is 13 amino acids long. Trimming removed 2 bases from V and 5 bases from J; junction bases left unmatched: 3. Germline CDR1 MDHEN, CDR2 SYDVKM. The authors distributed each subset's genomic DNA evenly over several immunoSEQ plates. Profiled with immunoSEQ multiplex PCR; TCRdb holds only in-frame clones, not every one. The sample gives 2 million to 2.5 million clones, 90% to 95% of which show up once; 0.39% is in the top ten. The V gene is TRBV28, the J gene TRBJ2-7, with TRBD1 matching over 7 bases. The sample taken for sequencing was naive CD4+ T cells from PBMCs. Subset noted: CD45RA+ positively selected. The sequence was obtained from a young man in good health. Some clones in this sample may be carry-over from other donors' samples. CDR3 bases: TGTGCCAGCAGTTTACCACAGGGGAACGAGCAGTACTTC. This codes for CASSLPQGNEQYF.